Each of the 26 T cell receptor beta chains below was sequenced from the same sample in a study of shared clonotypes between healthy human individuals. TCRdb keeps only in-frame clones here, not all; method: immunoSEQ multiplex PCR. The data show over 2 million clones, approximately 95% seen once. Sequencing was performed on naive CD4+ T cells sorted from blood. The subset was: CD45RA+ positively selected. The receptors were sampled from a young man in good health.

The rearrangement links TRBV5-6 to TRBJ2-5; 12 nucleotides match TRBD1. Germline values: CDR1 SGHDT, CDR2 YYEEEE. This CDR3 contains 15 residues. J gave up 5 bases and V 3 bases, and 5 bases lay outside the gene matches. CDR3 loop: CASSWPGQGAETQYF. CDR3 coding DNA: TGTGCCAGCAGCTGGCCGGGACAGGGGGCGGAGACCCAGTACTTC.

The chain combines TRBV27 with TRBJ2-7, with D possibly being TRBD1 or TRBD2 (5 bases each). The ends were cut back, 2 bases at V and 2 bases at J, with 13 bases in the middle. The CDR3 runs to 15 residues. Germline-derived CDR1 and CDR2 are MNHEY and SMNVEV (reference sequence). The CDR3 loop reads CASSLSREPTYEQYF. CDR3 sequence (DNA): TGTGCCAGCAGTTTAAGCAGGGAGCCAACCTACGAGCAGTACTTC.

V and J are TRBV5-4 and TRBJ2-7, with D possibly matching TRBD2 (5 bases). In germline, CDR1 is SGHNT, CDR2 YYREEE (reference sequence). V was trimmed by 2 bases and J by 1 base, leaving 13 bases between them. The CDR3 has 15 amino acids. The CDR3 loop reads CASSLRGFHSYEQYF. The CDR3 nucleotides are TGTGCCAGCAGCTTACGGGGTTTCCATTCCTACGAGCAGTACTTC.

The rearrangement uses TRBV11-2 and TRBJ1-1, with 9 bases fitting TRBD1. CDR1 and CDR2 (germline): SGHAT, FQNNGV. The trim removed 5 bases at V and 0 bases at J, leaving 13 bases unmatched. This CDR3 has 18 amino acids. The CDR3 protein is CASSPFTGTGIMNTEAFF. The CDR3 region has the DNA TGTGCCAGCAGCCCTTTCACCGGGACAGGGATCATGAACACTGAAGCTTTCTTT. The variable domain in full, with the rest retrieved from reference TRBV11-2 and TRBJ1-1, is EAGVAQSPRYKIIEKRQSVAFWCNPISGHATLYWYQQILGQGPKLLIQFQNNGVVDDSQLPKDRFSAERLKGVDSTLKIQPAKLEDSAVYLCASSPFTGTGIMNTEAFFGQGTRLTVV.

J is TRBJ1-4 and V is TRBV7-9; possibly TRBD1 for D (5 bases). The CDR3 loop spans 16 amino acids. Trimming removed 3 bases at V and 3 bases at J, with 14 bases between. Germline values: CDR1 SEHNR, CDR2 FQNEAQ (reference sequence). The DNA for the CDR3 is TGTGCCAGCAGCTTTCCCCCTCGGGGCGCTAATGAAAAACTGTTTTTT. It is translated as CASSFPPRGANEKLFF.

The CDR3 protein is CASTRGGTQTDTQYF. DNA for the CDR3: TGTGCCAGCACCCGCGGGGGCACGCAAACAGATACGCAGTATTTT. This rearrangement joins TRBV27 to TRBJ2-3; D is possibly TRBD2 (7 bases). The CDR3 extends over 15 amino acids. Trimming took off 7 bases at V and 3 bases at J, with 17 bases between the two ends. Per the germline V gene, CDR1 is MNHEY and CDR2 is SMNVEV (reference sequence).

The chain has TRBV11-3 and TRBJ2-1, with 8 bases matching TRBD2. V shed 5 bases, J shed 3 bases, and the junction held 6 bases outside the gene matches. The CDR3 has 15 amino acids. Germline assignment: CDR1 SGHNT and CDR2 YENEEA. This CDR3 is CASSISGGLYNEQFF. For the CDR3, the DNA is TGTGCCAGCAGCATAAGCGGGGGCCTCTACAATGAGCAGTTCTTC.

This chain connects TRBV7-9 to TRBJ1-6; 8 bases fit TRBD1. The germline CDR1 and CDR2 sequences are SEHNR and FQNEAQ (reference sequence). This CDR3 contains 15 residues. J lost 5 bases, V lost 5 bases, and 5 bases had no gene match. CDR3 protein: CASSPGQGNNSPLHF. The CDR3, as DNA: TGTGCCAGCAGCCCTGGACAGGGAAATAATTCACCCCTCCACTTT. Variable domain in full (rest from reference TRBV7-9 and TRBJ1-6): DTGVSQNPRHKITKRGQNVTFRCDPISEHNRLYWYRQTLGQGPEFLTYFQNEAQLEKSRLLSDRFSAERPKGSFSTLEIQRTEQGDSAMYLCASSPGQGNNSPLHFGNGTRLTVT.

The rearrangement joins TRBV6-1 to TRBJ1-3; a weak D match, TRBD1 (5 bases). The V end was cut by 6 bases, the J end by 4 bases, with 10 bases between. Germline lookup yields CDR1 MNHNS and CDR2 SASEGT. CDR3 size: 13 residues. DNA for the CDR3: TGTGCCAGCAGCAAAGGGGTGGGAAACACCATATATTTT. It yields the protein CASSKGVGNTIYF.

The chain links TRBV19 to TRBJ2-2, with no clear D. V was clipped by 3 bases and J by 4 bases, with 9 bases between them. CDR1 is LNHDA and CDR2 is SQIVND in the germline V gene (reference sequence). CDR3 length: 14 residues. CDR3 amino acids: CASSIGKLTGELFF. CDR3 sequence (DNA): TGTGCCAGTAGTATCGGCAAACTCACCGGGGAGCTGTTTTTT.

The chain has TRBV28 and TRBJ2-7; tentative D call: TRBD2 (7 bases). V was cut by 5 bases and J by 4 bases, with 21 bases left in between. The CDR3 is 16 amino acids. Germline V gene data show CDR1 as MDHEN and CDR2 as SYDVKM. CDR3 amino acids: CASSDLKGGGSYEQYF. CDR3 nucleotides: TGTGCCAGCAGTGACCTTAAGGGAGGGGGGTCGTACGAGCAGTACTTC.

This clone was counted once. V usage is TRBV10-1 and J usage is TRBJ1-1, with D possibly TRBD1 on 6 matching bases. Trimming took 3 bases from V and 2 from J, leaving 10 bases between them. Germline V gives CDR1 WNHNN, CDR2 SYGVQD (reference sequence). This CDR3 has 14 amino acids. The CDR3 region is CASSERQDNTEAFF. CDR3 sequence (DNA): TGCGCCAGCAGTGAACGACAGGATAACACTGAAGCTTTCTTT.

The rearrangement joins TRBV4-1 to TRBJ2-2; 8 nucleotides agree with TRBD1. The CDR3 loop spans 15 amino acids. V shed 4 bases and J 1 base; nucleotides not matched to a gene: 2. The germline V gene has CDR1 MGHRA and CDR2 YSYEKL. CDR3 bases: TGCGCCAGCAGCCCAACAGGGGGGAACACCGGGGAGCTGTTTTTT. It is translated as CASSPTGGNTGELFF.

The DNA for the CDR3 is TGCGCCAGCAGCCAAGAAGGTCGGCGGGTCGGGGAGCTGTTTTTT. Protein: CASSQEGRRVGELFF. This chain connects TRBV4-1 to TRBJ2-2; possibly TRBD2 for D (5 bases). The germline V and J ends were trimmed by 0 bases and 7 bases, with 12 bases remaining between them. CDR1 is MGHRA and CDR2 is YSYEKL in the germline V gene. The CDR3 spans 15 residues.

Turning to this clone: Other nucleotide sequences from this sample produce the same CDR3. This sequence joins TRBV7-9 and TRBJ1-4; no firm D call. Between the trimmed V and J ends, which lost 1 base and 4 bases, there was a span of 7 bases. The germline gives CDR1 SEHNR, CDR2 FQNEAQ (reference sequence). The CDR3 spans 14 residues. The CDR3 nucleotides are TGTGCCAGCAGCTTAGGCCAGATTAATGAAAAACTGTTTTTT. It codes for CASSLGQINEKLFF.

The CDR3 DNA sequence: TGCAGCGTTGCCAGCAGGGACCGGAGAACTACTAACTATGGCTACACCTTC. Protein: CSVASRDRRTTNYGYTF. The chain carries TRBV29-1 and TRBJ1-2; weak D call: TRBD1 (5 bases). Per germline, CDR1 SQVTM and CDR2 ANQGSEA. There are 17 residues in the CDR3. V was shortened by 4 bases and J by 0 bases, with 21 bases between the two germline ends.

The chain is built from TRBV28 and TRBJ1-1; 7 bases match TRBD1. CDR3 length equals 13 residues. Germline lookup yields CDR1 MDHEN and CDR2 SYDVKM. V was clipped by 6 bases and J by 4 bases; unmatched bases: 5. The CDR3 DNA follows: TGTGCCAGCAGCCCTGGACAGGTCACTGAAGCTTTCTTT. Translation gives CASSPGQVTEAFF.

The CDR3 DNA reads TGTGCCAGCAGTAACAAGGGGGACACTGAAGCTTTCTTT. Translated: CASSNKGDTEAFF. The chain combines TRBV6-1 with TRBJ1-1, with a possible D match to TRBD1 (6 bases). This CDR3 spans 13 amino acids. CDR1 is MNHNS, CDR2 SASEGT, per germline. The V gene lost 5 bases and the J gene lost 3 bases, with 10 bases spanning the gap.

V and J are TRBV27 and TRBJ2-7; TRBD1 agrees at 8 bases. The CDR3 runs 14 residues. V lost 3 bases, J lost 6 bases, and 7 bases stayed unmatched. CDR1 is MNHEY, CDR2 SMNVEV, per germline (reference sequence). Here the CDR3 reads CASSFGQGGFEQYF. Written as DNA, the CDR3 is TGTGCCAGCAGTTTCGGACAGGGCGGGTTCGAGCAGTACTTC.

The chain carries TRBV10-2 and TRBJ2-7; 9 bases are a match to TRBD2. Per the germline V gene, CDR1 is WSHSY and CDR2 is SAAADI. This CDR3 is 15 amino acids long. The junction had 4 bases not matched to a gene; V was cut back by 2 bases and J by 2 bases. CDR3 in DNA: TGCGCCAGCAGTGAGGGGGCGGGGGGGACCTACGAGCAGTACTTC. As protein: CASSEGAGGTYEQYF.

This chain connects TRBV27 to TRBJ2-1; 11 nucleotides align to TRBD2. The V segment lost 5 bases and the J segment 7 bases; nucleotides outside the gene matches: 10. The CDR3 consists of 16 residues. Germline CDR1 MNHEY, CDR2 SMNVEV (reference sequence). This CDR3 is CASSTLAGAPRNEQFF. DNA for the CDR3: TGTGCCAGCAGTACACTAGCGGGGGCCCCTAGGAATGAGCAGTTCTTC.

The CDR3 DNA reads TGTGCCTGGGGGAGGGTGTCCAAAGATAATTCACCCCTCCACTTT. It encodes CAWGRVSKDNSPLHF. V gene TRBV30 combines with J gene TRBJ1-6; D is ambiguous. CDR1 and CDR2 from the germline V gene are GTSNPN and SVGIG (reference sequence). V lost 5 bases to trimming and J lost 5 bases, with 16 bases between them. This CDR3 region has 15 residues.

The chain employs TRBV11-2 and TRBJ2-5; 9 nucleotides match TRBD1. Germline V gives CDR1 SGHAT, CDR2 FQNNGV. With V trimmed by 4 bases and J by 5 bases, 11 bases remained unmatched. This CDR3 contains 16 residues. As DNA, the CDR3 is TGTGCCAGCAGCTCCCAAGGACAGGGGCGTAGCGAGACCCAGTACTTC. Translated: CASSSQGQGRSETQYF.

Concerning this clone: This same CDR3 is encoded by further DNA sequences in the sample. The CDR3 loop reads CASSPSLSSYNEQFF. CDR3 coding DNA: TGCGCCAGCAGCCCTTCGCTCAGCTCCTACAATGAGCAGTTCTTC. The chain joins TRBV5-1 to TRBJ2-1; D is unclear. V lost 4 bases and J 0 bases, leaving 11 bases between the germline ends. The CDR3 is 15 residues long. Germline V gene data show CDR1 as SGHRS and CDR2 as YFSETQ.

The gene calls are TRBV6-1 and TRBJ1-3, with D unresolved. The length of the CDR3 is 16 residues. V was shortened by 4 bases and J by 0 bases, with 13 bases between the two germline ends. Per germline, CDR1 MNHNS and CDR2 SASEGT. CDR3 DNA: TGTGCCAGCAGTGCCCTTGACACGAGCTCTGGAAACACCATATATTTT. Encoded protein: CASSALDTSSGNTIYF.

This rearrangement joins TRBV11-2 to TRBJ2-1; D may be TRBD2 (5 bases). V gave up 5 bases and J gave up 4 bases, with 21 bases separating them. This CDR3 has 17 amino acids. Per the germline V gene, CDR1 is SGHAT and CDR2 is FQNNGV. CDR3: CASSREILADPYNEQFF. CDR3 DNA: TGTGCCAGCAGCAGAGAGATCCTAGCCGATCCTTACAATGAGCAGTTCTTC. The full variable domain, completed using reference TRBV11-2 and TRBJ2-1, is EAGVAQSPRYKIIEKRQSVAFWCNPISGHATLYWYQQILGQGPKLLIQFQNNGVVDDSQLPKDRFSAERLKGVDSTLKIQPAKLEDSAVYLCASSREILADPYNEQFFGPGTRLTVL.